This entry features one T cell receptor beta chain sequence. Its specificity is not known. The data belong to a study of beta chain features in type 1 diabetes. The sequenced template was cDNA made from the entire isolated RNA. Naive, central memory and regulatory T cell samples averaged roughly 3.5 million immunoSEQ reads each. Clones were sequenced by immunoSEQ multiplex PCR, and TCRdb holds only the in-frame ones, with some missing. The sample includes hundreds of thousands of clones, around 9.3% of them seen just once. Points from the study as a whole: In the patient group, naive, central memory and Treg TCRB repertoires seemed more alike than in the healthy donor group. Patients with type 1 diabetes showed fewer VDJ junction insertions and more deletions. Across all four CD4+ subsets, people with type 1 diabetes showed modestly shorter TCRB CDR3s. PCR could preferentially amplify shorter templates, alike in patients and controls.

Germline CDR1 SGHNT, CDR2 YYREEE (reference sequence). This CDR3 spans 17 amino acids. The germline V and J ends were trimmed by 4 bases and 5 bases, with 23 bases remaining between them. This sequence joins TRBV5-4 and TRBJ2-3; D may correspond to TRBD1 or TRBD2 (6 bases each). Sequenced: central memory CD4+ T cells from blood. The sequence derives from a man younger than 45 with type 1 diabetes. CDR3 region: CASSMGGAGTGVDTQYF. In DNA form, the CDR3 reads TGTGCCAGCAGCATGGGGGGCGCGGGGACTGGAGTAGATACGCAGTATTTT. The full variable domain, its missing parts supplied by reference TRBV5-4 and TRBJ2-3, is ETGVTQSPTHLIKTRGQQVTLRCSSQSGHNTVSWYQQALGQGPQFIFQYYREEENGRGNFPPRFSGLQFPNYSSELNVNALELDDSALYLCASSMGGAGTGVDTQYFGPGTRLTVL.